What follows are 10 T cell receptor beta chains derived from one specimen sequenced in a study of T cell changes during pregnancy in multiple sclerosis. This table comes from immunoSEQ multiplex PCR, and its TCRdb copy is limited to in-frame clones, with some not included. This sample has 9,500 to 15,000 clones, with 86% found just once. The starting material was CD8+ T cells from peripheral blood mononuclear cells, obtained in the second trimester of pregnancy. The receptors derive from a female donor in good health, enrolled as a control in a pregnancy study.

The V and J genes are TRBV5-6 and TRBJ2-2; weak D call: TRBD2 (5 bases). This CDR3 spans 16 amino acids. V gave up 4 bases and J gave up 5 bases, with 18 bases separating them. Looked up from germline, CDR1 is SGHDT and CDR2 is YYEEEE. The CDR3 loop is CASSPRREGNTGELFF. For the CDR3, the DNA is TGTGCCAGCAGCCCGCGAAGAGAGGGTAATACCGGGGAGCTGTTTTTT. Combining the CDR3 with reference TRBV5-6 and TRBJ2-2 gives the whole variable domain DAGVTQSPTHLIKTRGQQVTLRCSPKSGHDTVSWYQQALGQGPQFIFQYYEEEERQRGNFPDRFSGHQFPNYSSELNVNALLLGDSALYLCASSPRREGNTGELFFGEGSRLTVL.

Only one count was recorded for this clone. The J gene is TRBJ1-5, the V gene TRBV9; 9 bases fit TRBD1. Trimming cost V 2 bases and J 4 bases; bases outside gene matches: 4. The length of the CDR3 is 15 residues. Germline assignment: CDR1 SGDLS and CDR2 YYNGEE. The CDR3 nucleotides are TGTGCCAGCAGCGTGAGCGGACAGGGGAATCAGCCCCAGCATTTT. Its translation: CASSVSGQGNQPQHF.

This chain joins TRBV4-1 and TRBJ2-7; 9 positions agree with TRBD1. Losses at the gene ends were 1 base for V and 2 bases for J; bases not matched to a gene: 3. This CDR3 is built from 15 residues. Germline V gene data show CDR1 as MGHRA and CDR2 as YSYEKL. The CDR3 loop reads CASSQVGTGTYEQYF. CDR3 sequence (DNA): TGCGCCAGCAGCCAAGTTGGGACAGGGACCTACGAGCAGTACTTC.

The V call is TRBV9, the J call TRBJ2-1; the match to TRBD2 covers 7 bases. With 0 bases clipped from V and 6 bases from J, the junction kept 6 bases outside the gene matches. This CDR3 has 15 residues. CDR1 is SGDLS and CDR2 is YYNGEE in the germline V gene. This CDR3 is CASSVGGGSRNEQFF. The CDR3 bases are TGTGCCAGCAGCGTAGGGGGGGGGTCCCGCAATGAGCAGTTCTTC.

V and J are TRBV6-1 and TRBJ1-5, with TRBD1 matching over 8 bases. The V and J ends lost 1 base and 7 bases, in that order; junction bases with no gene match: 6. Germline lookup yields CDR1 MNHNS and CDR2 SASEGT. CDR3 length equals 15 residues. CDR3 coding DNA: TGTGCCAGCAGTGAAGACGGGACAGGTTACCAGCCCCAGCATTTT. It is translated as CASSEDGTGYQPQHF.

V and J are TRBV11-2 and TRBJ2-5; a weak D match, TRBD1 (7 bases). There are 16 residues in the CDR3. The germline V and J ends were trimmed by 6 bases and 2 bases, with 19 bases remaining between them. Per the germline V gene, CDR1 is SGHAT and CDR2 is FQNNGV. In nucleotides, the CDR3 is TGTGCCAGCAGTCAGGGGGTGGGGGGACCTCAAGAGACCCAGTACTTC. As protein: CASSQGVGGPQETQYF.

By frequency in the sample, this clone is medium-sized. The chain is built from TRBV5-1 and TRBJ2-1, with TRBD2 as a possible D gene (5 bases). CDR3 length: 16 residues. V lost 0 bases and J lost 12, with 22 bases in between. The germline V gene encodes CDR1 SGHRS and CDR2 YFSETQ. CDR3 coding DNA: TGCGCCAGCAGCTTGGCCAGCGACACGGCGTCGGAGGTGCAGTTCTTC. It codes for CASSLASDTASEVQFF.

The chain carries TRBV23-1 and TRBJ2-7; no firm D call. TRBV23-1 is identified as an open reading frame with a role that is uncertain. V shed 6 bases and J shed 1 base, with 7 bases lying between them. The CDR3 runs 12 residues. CDR3: CASSYGSYEQYF. DNA of the CDR3: TGCGCCAGCAGCTACGGTTCCTACGAGCAGTACTTC.

The CDR3 sequence is CASSQEVSGGLTDTQYF. As DNA, the CDR3 is TGCGCCAGCAGCCAAGAGGTCTCCGGGGGGCTCACAGATACGCAGTATTTT. The chain uses TRBV4-3 and TRBJ2-3; tentative D call: TRBD2 (7 bases). The ends were cut back, 0 bases at V and 2 bases at J, with 15 bases in the middle. Germline CDR1 LGHNA, CDR2 YSLEER. The CDR3 has 17 amino acids.

The chain carries TRBV7-8 and TRBJ2-1, with 9 nucleotides matching TRBD1. In germline, CDR1 is SGHVS, CDR2 FQNEAQ. The CDR3 is 14 amino acids. V lost 5 bases, J lost 6 bases, and 5 bases stayed unmatched. The CDR3, as DNA: TGTGCCAGCAGCGTTCGGGACAGGGTCAATGAGCAGTTCTTC. Amino acid sequence: CASSVRDRVNEQFF.